Following are 8 T cell receptor beta chains from one sample sequenced in a study of shared clonotypes between healthy human individuals (dated by TCRdb to the early 2020s). CD8 naive samples were CD45RO-negative cells positively selected for CCR7, giving a CD45RA+CCR7+ population that excluded TemRA cells. The library was produced with the immunoSEQ multiplex PCR assay. This is the immuneACCESS table as TCRdb keeps it, with only in-frame sequences that have V and J called. A part of the clones is gone; compared with another copy, unresolved V genes explain less than half, and the rest is unexplained. The sample yields some 2.1 million clones; 80% to 95% were counted once. Together, the top ten hold around 1.7% of the sample. Input material: naive CD8+ T cells from PBMCs. The cell subset or site tag for this specimen amounts to: CD45RA+CCR7+. The source of these receptors is a man aged 18 to 35 in good health. Some clones in this sample may be carry-over from other donors' samples.

The CDR3 region is CASSARDPYNSPLHF. The CDR3 bases are TGTGCCAGCAGCGCCCGGGATCCGTATAATTCACCCCTCCACTTT. The V and J genes are TRBV9 and TRBJ1-6; D ambiguous. CDR1 is SGDLS and CDR2 is YYNGEE in the germline V gene. The CDR3 consists of 15 residues. The V and J ends lost 3 bases and 4 bases respectively, with 11 bases between them.

The gene calls are TRBV7-2 and TRBJ2-7; D is possibly TRBD1 (6 bases). V was clipped by 5 bases and J by 5 bases, with 22 bases between them. Germline V gene lookup returns CDR1 SGHTA and CDR2 FQGNSA. CDR3 length equals 16 residues. The CDR3: CASSATGYQSIDEQYF. For the CDR3, the DNA is TGTGCCAGCAGCGCTACAGGGTACCAGAGTATTGACGAGCAGTACTTC.

The rearrangement joins TRBV9 to TRBJ2-3, with D possibly matching TRBD2 (5 bases). The germline V gene has CDR1 SGDLS and CDR2 YYNGEE. The length of the CDR3 is 16 residues. The germline V and J ends were trimmed by 2 bases and 4 bases, with 17 bases remaining between them. The CDR3 region is CASSVRAGEVPDTQYF. CDR3 DNA: TGTGCCAGCAGCGTGCGGGCAGGAGAGGTCCCAGATACGCAGTATTTT.

The V call is TRBV5-4, the J call TRBJ2-7, with D possibly matching TRBD2 (6 bases). Trimming removed 7 bases from V and 7 bases from J, with 21 bases in between. The CDR3 totals 14 residues. Looked up from germline, CDR1 is SGHNT and CDR2 is YYREEE (reference sequence). The CDR3 DNA reads TGTGCCAGCGCGAACCAACCCACTGCGGGGGAGCAGTACTTC. Protein sequence: CASANQPTAGEQYF.

V usage is TRBV7-9 and J usage is TRBJ2-2; TRBD1 agrees at 9 bases. Germline CDR1 reads SEHNR; CDR2 reads FQNEAQ (reference sequence). With 4 bases clipped from V and 2 bases from J, the junction kept 8 bases outside the gene matches. This CDR3 spans 17 amino acids. This CDR3 is CASSYRGQGTNTGELFF. Written as DNA, the CDR3 is TGTGCCAGCAGCTACCGGGGACAGGGTACAAACACCGGGGAGCTGTTTTTT.

V is TRBV7-9 and J is TRBJ2-7; 10 bases match TRBD1. This CDR3 has 18 residues. CDR1 SEHNR and CDR2 FQNEAQ come from the germline V gene (reference sequence). With V trimmed by 3 bases and J by 3 bases, 14 bases remained unmatched. The CDR3 bases are TGTGCCAGCAGCTTTCGTCCTCAGCGGTGGACAGGGGGCTACGAGCAGTACTTC. Its protein is CASSFRPQRWTGGYEQYF.

CDR3 region: CASSHRLASETDTQYF. Here the CDR3 DNA reads TGCGCCAGCAGCCATCGACTAGCGTCCGAAACAGATACGCAGTATTTT. The chain recombines TRBV4-3 with TRBJ2-3; 8 nucleotides align to TRBD2. CDR1 is LGHNA and CDR2 is YSLEER in the germline V gene. The CDR3 consists of 16 residues. J gave up 3 bases and V 3 bases, and 8 bases lay outside the gene matches.

The chain couples TRBV11-3 to TRBJ2-3, with D uncertain. Germline V CDR1 and CDR2: SGHNT, YENEEA. V was pared by 5 bases and J by 0 bases, with 15 bases between. The CDR3 has 16 residues. The CDR3 region has the DNA TGTGCCAGCAGCGGGATGAGTGGCATAAGCACAGATACGCAGTATTTT. It is translated as CASSGMSGISTDTQYF.